Listed here are 10 T cell receptor beta chains from one sample, sequenced in a study of Tregs in tolerant kidney transplant recipients. Sequenced by immunoSEQ multiplex PCR; TCRdb stores in-frame clones only, minus some. Its listing shows 50,000 or so clones. The sequences come from CD4+ T cells from blood, collected before the transplant. These receptors were obtained from a human donor who received a combined kidney and bone marrow transplant.

Details on this clone: The read terminates 3 residues before the CDR3 end, so the remaining end is supplied by the germline J gene. The rearrangement uses TRBV7-8 and TRBJ1-6; no firm D call. This CDR3 has 16 amino acids. Trimming left V 6 bases short and J 4 bases short, with 16 bases between. The V gene's germline CDR1 is SGHVS and CDR2 FQNEAQ. The sequenced CDR3 bases are TGTGCCAGCAGGAAAGGGTCAACGCCTTATAATTCACCC. Its translation is CASRKGSTPYNSP. The complete CDR3 reads CASRKGSTPYNSPLHF.

The part of the CDR3 DNA that was read is TGTGCCATCAGGGGCAGCACTGAA. Translated: CAIRGSTE. The full CDR3 sequence reads CAIRGSTEAFF. The chain has TRBV10-3 and TRBJ1-1, with no clear D. The DNA ends 3 residues before the CDR3 does, and the rest of the CDR3 is filled in from the germline J gene. CDR3 length: 11 residues. The germline V and J ends were trimmed by 6 bases and 4 bases, with 6 bases remaining between them. The germline V gene encodes CDR1 ENHRY and CDR2 SYGVKD.

Concerning this clone itself: The read terminates 3 residues ahead of where the CDR3 ends, so the germline J gene completes it. This rearrangement joins TRBV19 to TRBJ2-1, with D possibly being TRBD1 (6 bases). Germline V gives CDR1 LNHDA, CDR2 SQIVND (reference sequence). The CDR3 length is 16 residues. V lost 5 bases and J 1 base, leaving 15 bases between the germline ends. The CDR3 reads CASSDPGALSYNEQFF. CDR3 DNA (partial): TGTGCCAGTAGTGACCCAGGGGCACTTTCCTACAATGAG.

Comments on this clone: The read comes to an end 3 residues before the CDR3 does, leaving the germline J gene to fill in the end. V gene TRBV30 combines with J gene TRBJ2-7; 10 positions agree with TRBD1. Germline V gene sequence: CDR1 GTSNPN, CDR2 SVGIG (reference sequence). This CDR3 is 13 amino acids long. The junction had 4 bases not matched to a gene; V was cut back by 3 bases and J by 5 bases. The CDR3 spells CAWSSGTGDEQYF. CDR3 DNA (partial): TGTGCCTGGAGCTCCGGGACAGGGGACGAG.

In the case of this clone: The CDR3 end falls 3 residues outside the read, so it is completed with the germline J gene. The V gene is TRBV20-1, the J gene TRBJ2-3; 7 bases are shared with TRBD1. CDR1 and CDR2 (germline): DFQATT, SNEGSKA (reference sequence). With 0 bases clipped from V and 4 bases from J, the junction kept 7 bases outside the gene matches. This CDR3 contains 15 residues. CDR3 sequence: CSARDRIRGSDTQYF. CDR3 DNA (partial): TGCAGTGCTAGAGATCGGATCAGGGGGTCAGATACG.

On this clone: The read falls 3 residues short of the CDR3 end, and the missing part is taken from the germline J gene. V usage is TRBV6-2 or TRBV6-3 and J usage is TRBJ2-2; 7 bases agree with TRBD2. The CDR3 totals 16 residues. Germline assignment: CDR1 MNHEY and CDR2 SVGEGT. Germline trimming cut 2 bases from V and 4 bases from J; bases unmatched to any gene: 7. Partial CDR3 DNA: TGTGCCAGCAGTTACAAGAGCGGGACGTTCACCGGGGAG. Protein product: CASSYKSGTFTGE. The CDR3 in full is CASSYKSGTFTGELFF.

In regard to this clone: From the germline J gene comes the end of the CDR3, since the read stops 3 residues before it. The V gene is TRBV19, the J gene TRBJ1-2; a weak D match, TRBD1 (5 bases). V lost 4 bases to trimming and J lost 5 bases, with 14 bases between them. The CDR3 contains 14 residues. In germline, CDR1 is LNHDA, CDR2 SQIVND (reference sequence). CDR3 region: CASSRGQNPYGYTF. The covered CDR3 bases are TGTGCCAGTAGTAGGGGCCAGAACCCTTATGGC.

Worth noting for this clone: The read terminates 3 residues before the CDR3 end, so the remaining end is supplied by the germline J gene. The chain links TRBV6-1 to TRBJ1-1, with unresolved D. Germline loops: CDR1 MNHNS, CDR2 SASEGT. The CDR3 runs to 14 residues. V was clipped by 4 bases and J by 7 bases, with 16 bases between them. The DNA read from the CDR3 is TGTGCCAGCAGTGCCGTAGGGCGTACCCGTGAA. Translated: CASSAVGRTRE. The CDR3, in full, reads CASSAVGRTREAFF.

On this clone itself: The read comes to an end 3 residues before the CDR3 does, leaving the germline J gene to fill in the end. The rearrangement uses TRBV6-1 and TRBJ1-1; tentative D call: TRBD1 (5 bases). V lost 4 bases to trimming and J lost 4 bases, with 10 bases between them. This CDR3 is 13 amino acids long. CDR1 is MNHNS and CDR2 is SASEGT in the germline V gene. The DNA read from the CDR3 is TGTGCCAGCAGTGTTCAGGGCGGCACTGAA. Residues: CASSVQGGTE. The whole CDR3 region reads CASSVQGGTEAFF.

The CDR3 is CASSPSTGQPRIYF. CDR3 bases read: TGTGCCAGCAGCCCCTCGACAGGTCAACCACGG. The V call is TRBV7-8, the J call TRBJ1-3; D may be TRBD1 (6 bases). The CDR3 goes on 3 residues after the read ends, and that part is filled in from the germline J gene. In germline, CDR1 is SGHVS, CDR2 FQNEAQ. The CDR3 totals 14 residues.